This T cell receptor beta chain was observed in a study of beta chain features in type 1 diabetes. Every bit of the isolated RNA underwent reverse transcription, so sequencing read expressed TCRB transcripts. Assay used: immunoSEQ multiplex PCR; TCRdb lists only in-frame clones, some missing. The table records fewer than 900,000 clones, roughly 15% of them present only once. Germline CDR1 reads MNHNS; CDR2 reads SASEGT. J lost 8 bases, V lost 6 bases, and 5 bases had no gene match. The CDR3 runs to 13 residues. This clone was observed a handful of times. J is TRBJ2-3 and V is TRBV6-1; 10 nucleotides align to TRBD2. This sequence was found in a woman aged 18 to 35 in good health. Specimen: naive CD4+ T cells from blood. The CDR3 here is CASSSLAGSTQYF. The CDR3 nucleotides are TGTGCCAGCAGCTCACTAGCGGGGAGTACGCAGTATTTT.